Many counts were recorded for the clone carrying this TCR beta chain. Its antigen is unknown. The entry originates in a study of CD8 T cells in ankylosing spondylitis. V was pared by 6 bases and J by 4 bases, with 6 bases of the junction left unmatched. Per germline, CDR1 WSHSY and CDR2 SAAADI. The CDR3 length is 13 residues. From the 5' RACE reads, TCRdb called clonotypes with MiXCR, one entry per CDR3 protein. The repertoire includes 500,000 or so distinct CDR3 sequences, over 4% of them detected once, and under 4.5% sits in the top ten. Broader study findings: Made up of under ten highly homologous variants, a TCR beta motif appeared characteristic of ankylosing spondylitis blood. From matched ankylosing spondylitis synovial fluid, disease-linked clones were reportedly recovered at significantly enriched levels. Earlier authors reported some of these motif variants in reactive arthritis synovial fluid and blood. CD8+ by phenotype, disease-linked clones were relatively rare in peripheral blood.

What was sequenced was blood, either unsorted or a sorted T cell fraction (not recorded which). The sequence derives from a male donor with ankylosing spondylitis. The rearrangement links TRBV10-2 to TRBJ2-7; 7 positions agree with TRBD2. CDR3 DNA sequence: TGCGCCAGCAGAGAGAGCGGGAAGTACGAGCAGTACTTC. It specifies CASRESGKYEQYF.